This T cell receptor beta chain derives from a study of cytomegalovirus exposure and HLA in healthy donors. Primers for the PCR totalled 60 Vbeta and 13 Jbeta. The table came from immunoSEQ multiplex PCR; TCRdb's copy has only in-frame clones and leaves some out. The sample includes 110,000 or so clones, less than 80% of them seen just once. Germline CDR1 is KGHSH and CDR2 is LQKENI. CDR3 length equals 15 residues. The chain is built from TRBV18 and TRBJ2-5, with 8 bases identical to TRBD1. The J call may be in error: the DNA end matches TRBJ2-7 better. Material for sequencing was PBMCs. The TCR originated in a woman in her forties in good health and CMV-seropositive. The CDR3: CASSPSQGAGYEQYF. The CDR3 DNA is TGTGCCAGCTCACCATCGCAGGGGGCTGGGTACGAGCAGTACTTC.